This is a list of T cell receptor beta chains from one sample in a study of control samples from healthy donors and cancer patients. Libraries were prepared by immunoSEQ multiplex PCR; TCRdb keeps only in-frame clonotypes and omits some of them. The table has around 45,000 clones, more than 65% seen once. Sequenced sample: formalin-fixed, paraffin-embedded tissue. The receptors come from a male donor with melanoma. Both conserved end residues are part of each CDR3. The D gene is left open where the match is weak. Clone size is shown for a subset of rows, as once, few, many or a class of expanded clone.

NA	TRBJ1-4	TRBD1	TRBV2	12	CAIKDRGEKLFF	TGTGCCATCAAGGACAGGGGTGAAAAACTGTTTTTT
NA	TRBJ2-3	NA	TRBV27	12	CASSQNTDTQYF	TGTGCCAGCAGTCAGAATACAGATACGCAGTATTTT
NA	TRBJ1-5	TRBD1	TRBV6-5	14	CASSTGTDNQPQHF	TGTGCCAGCAGTACCGGGACAGATAATCAGCCCCAGCATTTT
few	TRBJ1-2	TRBD1	TRBV27	14	CASGQGGPGYGYTF	TGTGCCAGCGGACAGGGTGGGCCTGGCTATGGCTACACCTTC
NA	TRBJ1-1	TRBD1	TRBV5-5	14	CASSWGQLYTEAFF	TGTGCCAGCAGCTGGGGACAGCTATACACTGAAGCTTTCTTT
NA	TRBJ2-2	NA	TRBV5-1	14	CASSLEGGAGELFF	TGCGCCAGCAGCTTGGAAGGCGGCGCCGGGGAGCTGTTTTTT
NA	TRBJ2-7	TRBD2	TRBV28	13	CASSILAAYEQYF	TGTGCCAGCAGTATACTAGCGGCCTACGAGCAGTACTTC
NA	TRBJ2-4	TRBD1	TRBV3-1/TRBV3-2	15	CASSQGIDRDDIQYF	TGTGCCAGCAGCCAAGGCATCGACAGGGATGACATTCAGTACTTC
once	TRBJ2-1	NA	TRBV7-3	15	CASSRTSLVSDEQFF	TGTGCCAGCAGCCGCACTAGTCTTGTATCCGATGAGCAGTTCTTC
NA	TRBJ2-1	NA	TRBV7-8	15	CASSLVGGTYNEQFF	TGTGCCAGCAGCTTAGTTGGCGGGACATACAATGAGCAGTTCTTC
NA	TRBJ2-2	NA	TRBV18	15	CASSDSKGVTGELFF	TGTGCCAGCTCAGATTCCAAAGGGGTCACCGGGGAGCTGTTTTTT
NA	TRBJ2-1	NA	TRBV6-1	15	CASSEKFEQGNEQFF	TGTGCCAGCAGTGAAAAGTTCGAACAGGGCAATGAGCAGTTCTTC
NA	TRBJ2-7	NA	TRBV7-8	14	CASSFSGASYEQYF	TGTGCCAGCAGCTTTTCAGGGGCTAGCTACGAGCAGTACTTC
NA	TRBJ1-1	NA	TRBV10-3	14	CAIRKLTENTEAFF	TGTGCCATCAGGAAATTGACAGAGAACACTGAAGCTTTCTTT
NA	TRBJ1-5	NA	TRBV2	13	CASSPDSNQPQHF	TGTGCCAGCAGTCCAGATAGCAATCAGCCCCAGCATTTT
NA	TRBJ1-1	NA	TRBV6-6	12	CASSYSDSEAFF	TGTGCCAGCAGTTACTCTGACAGTGAAGCTTTCTTT
few	TRBJ2-5	TRBD2	TRBV7-9	16	CASSLGQREDRETQYF	TGTGCCAGCAGCTTAGGTCAGCGGGAGGACAGGGAGACCCAGTACTTC
once	TRBJ1-1	NA	TRBV12-5	14	CASVRGEGYTEAFF	TGTGCTAGTGTCCGCGGGGAGGGGTACACTGAAGCTTTCTTT
NA	TRBJ2-6	NA	TRBV6-6	16	CASSYLQGSGANVLTF	TGTGCCAGCAGTTACCTGCAGGGCTCTGGGGCCAACGTCCTGACTTTC
NA	TRBJ2-1	NA	TRBV7-2	15	CASRKGTGPQNEQFF	TGTGCCAGCAGGAAAGGGACCGGTCCACAGAATGAGCAGTTCTTC
NA	TRBJ2-7	TRBD1	TRBV10-2	15	CASSESGQGTYEQYF	TGCGCCAGCAGTGAGTCCGGACAGGGGACCTACGAGCAGTACTTC
NA	TRBJ1-4	TRBD1	TRBV20-1	14	CSASYRAGGEKLFF	TGCAGTGCTAGTTACAGGGCAGGGGGTGAAAAACTGTTTTTT
NA	TRBJ2-7	TRBD2	TRBV29-1	13	CSVNSGRIGEQYF	TGCAGCGTTAATAGCGGGAGAATAGGGGAGCAGTACTTC
NA	TRBJ2-6	TRBD1	TRBV14	17	CASSQIGGTAGANVLTF	TGTGCCAGCAGCCAGATAGGGGGCACTGCTGGGGCCAACGTCCTGACTTTC
few	TRBJ1-2	NA	TRBV3-1/TRBV3-2	10	CASGPARYTF	TGTGCCAGCGGGCCCGCACGCTACACCTTC
NA	TRBJ2-7	TRBD1	TRBV28	15	CASSRRGTVSYEQYF	TGTGCCAGCAGCCGAAGGGGGACAGTCTCCTACGAGCAGTACTTC
NA	TRBJ2-7	TRBD1	TRBV4-1	17	CASSQDLPGQGLYEQYF	TGCGCCAGCAGCCAAGACCTCCCGGGACAGGGGCTCTACGAGCAGTACTTC
NA	TRBJ1-6	TRBD1	TRBV5-4	16	CASSQTGRSYNSPLHF	TGTGCCAGCAGCCAGACAGGGCGCTCCTATAATTCACCCCTCCACTTT
medium-sized	TRBJ2-6	TRBD2	TRBV4-2	18	CASSPGGASGTGANVLTF	TGTGCCAGCAGCCCCGGGGGGGCTAGCGGGACTGGGGCCAACGTCCTGACTTTC
NA	TRBJ2-5	NA	TRBV2	16	CASSRDSRGGQETQYF	TGTGCCAGCAGCCGGGACTCCAGGGGGGGCCAAGAGACCCAGTACTTC
NA	TRBJ2-7	NA	TRBV6-6	13	CASRASDGYEQYF	TGTGCCAGCAGGGCTAGCGATGGGTACGAGCAGTACTTC
NA	TRBJ1-2	NA	TRBV5-8	14	CASSSRTLNYGYTF	TGTGCCAGCAGCTCGCGTACTCTTAACTATGGCTACACCTTC
NA	TRBJ2-5	NA	TRBV12-5	13	CASGLTGYETQYF	TGTGCTAGTGGTTTGACAGGGTACGAGACCCAGTACTTC
NA	TRBJ2-7	TRBD2	TRBV7-8	17	CASSSNFGGGSHYEQYF	TGTGCCAGCAGCTCAAATTTCGGGGGAGGGAGCCACTACGAGCAGTACTTC
medium-sized	TRBJ2-3	NA	TRBV2	16	CASSEASGTNTDTQYF	TGTGCCAGCAGTGAAGCTTCCGGGACAAACACAGATACGCAGTATTTT
once	TRBJ2-7	NA	TRBV18	16	CASSLPVGMESYEQYF	TGTGCCAGCTCACTACCCGTGGGGATGGAGTCCTACGAGCAGTACTTC
NA	TRBJ1-1	NA	TRBV2	13	CASSVGPEAEAFF	TGTGCCAGCAGTGTGGGACCCGAGGCTGAAGCTTTCTTT
NA	TRBJ2-7	NA	TRBV11-2	16	CASSSAFGRPTYEQYF	TGTGCCAGCAGCTCGGCCTTCGGGAGACCTACCTACGAGCAGTACTTC
NA	TRBJ2-1	NA	TRBV6-6	14	CASSLSGNSNEQFF	TGTGCCAGCAGTTTAAGTGGAAACTCAAATGAGCAGTTCTTC
NA	TRBJ2-3	TRBD2	TRBV27	16	CASRSGTSGSTDTQYF	TGTGCCAGCAGATCCGGGACTAGCGGGAGCACAGATACGCAGTATTTT
few	TRBJ1-6	NA	TRBV9	16	CASSGGRVVNNSPLHF	TGTGCCAGCTCTGGGGGCAGGGTGGTAAATAATTCACCCCTCCACTTT
NA	TRBJ1-5	NA	TRBV19	17	CASSIDSTGYSNQPQHF	TGTGCCAGTAGTATAGATTCCACAGGCTATAGCAATCAGCCCCAGCATTTT
medium-sized	TRBJ2-7	NA	TRBV6-2/TRBV6-3	13	CASNPRGYYEQYF	TGTGCCAGCAACCCCCGGGGCTACTACGAGCAGTACTTC
NA	TRBJ2-2	TRBD1	TRBV7-9	16	CASSPNRGPNIGELFF	TGTGCCAGCAGCCCGAACAGGGGGCCGAACATCGGGGAGCTGTTTTTT
NA	TRBJ1-1	NA	TRBV6-5	11	CASRAGPEAFF	TGTGCCAGCAGAGCAGGGCCTGAAGCTTTCTTT
NA	TRBJ1-1	NA	TRBV5-8	14	CASNLSTGFGEAFF	TGTGCCAGCAACTTATCCACAGGGTTCGGTGAAGCTTTCTTT
NA	TRBJ2-5	NA	TRBV7-8	15	CASSLRLAGQETQYF	TGTGCCAGCAGTCTAAGGCTCGCGGGGCAAGAGACCCAGTACTTC
NA	TRBJ2-7	NA	TRBV6-6	15	CASSYSGDSAYEQYF	TGTGCCAGCAGTTACTCGGGTGACTCCGCCTACGAGCAGTACTTC
many	TRBJ2-7	TRBD2	TRBV19	10	CAAGTYEQYF	TGTGCAGCGGGGACCTACGAGCAGTACTTC
NA	TRBJ2-5	NA	TRBV4-2	15	CASSQGWGRGETQYF	TGTGCCAGCAGCCAAGGTTGGGGGCGCGGAGAGACCCAGTACTTC
NA	TRBJ2-1	NA	TRBV7-6	11	CASSFSTQQFF	TGTGCCAGCAGCTTTAGTACCCAGCAGTTCTTC
NA	TRBJ2-5	NA	TRBV10-3	14	CAISERLPAETQYF	TGTGCCATCAGTGAACGACTACCCGCCGAGACCCAGTACTTC
NA	TRBJ2-3	TRBD2	TRBV27	18	CASSRTSGRALIPDTQYF	TGTGCCAGCAGTAGGACTAGCGGGAGGGCCCTCATCCCAGATACGCAGTATTTT
medium-sized	TRBJ2-7	TRBD1	TRBV7-8	14	CASSLGTGLYEQYF	TGTGCCAGCAGCTTAGGGACAGGCCTCTACGAGCAGTACTTC
NA	TRBJ2-6	TRBD1	TRBV19	11	CATQGFNVLTF	TGTGCCACACAGGGGTTCAACGTCCTGACTTTC
NA	TRBJ1-1	TRBD1	TRBV30	14	CAWSYGTGLTEAFF	TGTGCCTGGAGTTACGGGACAGGGTTGACTGAAGCTTTCTTT
NA	TRBJ1-5	NA	TRBV6-1	13	CASSEEGNQPQHF	TGTGCCAGCAGTGAGGAGGGCAATCAGCCCCAGCATTTT
NA	TRBJ2-1	NA	TRBV27	12	CASSRFAHEQFF	TGTGCCAGCAGTCGTTTCGCCCATGAGCAGTTCTTC
NA	TRBJ2-2	NA	TRBV6-5	14	CASSLVRSAGELFF	TGTGCCAGCAGTCTAGTACGTAGCGCCGGGGAGCTGTTTTTT
NA	TRBJ2-7	NA	TRBV14	12	CASSLTVGEKYF	TGTGCCAGCAGCCTAACAGTAGGGGAAAAGTACTTC